This T cell receptor beta chain was documented in a study of cytotoxic CD8 clonotypes in ibrutinib-treated CLL. Study details: Results showed roughly 24 partial and 2 complete responses; following median around six years, around 14 remained remitted, approximately 12 advanced. Across samples, productive templates numbered roughly 230,000 and productive rearrangements reached approximately 94,000 on average. Study-wide points: Clonality correlated strongly with circulating CD8+ T cells and exceeded age-matched healthy donors at baseline. Public clonotypes, an uncommon group, contracted or remained stable on treatment.

Germline V gene lookup returns CDR1 MDHEN and CDR2 SYDVKM. The CDR3 length is 14 residues. Trimming took 7 bases from V and 4 from J; bases not matched to a gene: 10. This clone was picked up a small number of times. Its antigen remains unidentified. Assay: immunoSEQ multiplex PCR; the TCRdb copy retains only in-frame clones and omits some. The sample carries more than 30,000 clones, about 70% recorded once. The chain combines TRBV28 with TRBJ2-7; 7 positions match TRBD1. The sample here was PBMCs, taken before ibrutinib treatment. The TCR comes from a human donor with chronic lymphocytic leukemia. The CDR3 DNA reads TGTGCCAGCACGCTAGACAGGGCCACTTACGAGCAGTACTTC. This encodes CASTLDRATYEQYF.